The rows below give T cell receptor beta chains drawn from one sample of a study of post-analysis software for immune sequencing data. In TCRdb, the PCR reads were re-called with MiXCR into one record per CDR3 protein. The sample lists some 890,000 distinct CDR3 sequences; roughly 50% were seen once. The sample taken for sequencing was blood. These TCRs come from a girl between 10 and 17 years old with multiple sclerosis. CDR3s include the opening cysteine and the closing phenylalanine or tryptophan. The D gene is left open where the match is weak. Size tells how often a clone was seen (once, few, many) or the class of an expanded clone, and some rows leave it out.

TGCAGTGCTCCTGCGGGAGGGCTAGAGACCCAGTACTTC	CSAPAGGLETQYF	TRBV20-1	TRBD2	.	TRBJ2-5
TGCGCCAGCAGCTTTATCAACGGTAGGGACGAGCAGTACTTC	CASSFINGRDEQYF	TRBV5-1	.	.	TRBJ2-7
TGCAGTGCTAGAGGGACTTCTAGCACAGATACGCAGTATTTT	CSARGTSSTDTQYF	TRBV20-1	.	.	TRBJ2-3
TGTGCCAGCAGCTTAGGTCCAGGCGTTAACTATGGCTACACCTTC	CASSLGPGVNYGYTF	TRBV7-2	.	.	TRBJ1-2
TGCAGTGCTACCTCCGGGACGTCGCCCTCCGAGCAGTACTTC	CSATSGTSPSEQYF	TRBV20-1	.	.	TRBJ2-7
TGCAGTGCTAGAGATCACCGGAGGGGAAAGCAGTACTTC	CSARDHRRGKQYF	TRBV20-1	.	.	TRBJ2-7
TGCGCCAGCAGTCCAGGACTCCACGACGAGCAGTACTTC	CASSPGLHDEQYF	TRBV4-1	.	.	TRBJ2-7
TGTGCCAGCTCGAACGGTCCCCAGCAGAATGAGCAGTTCTTC	CASSNGPQQNEQFF	TRBV21-1	.	.	TRBJ2-1
TGCAGCGTTGATCAGAGGGGCTCTGAAGCTTTCTTT	CSVDQRGSEAFF	TRBV29-1	.	.	TRBJ1-1
TGTGCCAGCAGCTTAGTCGGGATCTCCTACGAGCAGTACTTC	CASSLVGISYEQYF	TRBV11-2	.	few	TRBJ2-7
TGTGCCAGCAGCCAAGATAGCGGGGAAGGGCAGTACTTC	CASSQDSGEGQYF	TRBV3-1	TRBD2	few	TRBJ2-5